This TCR beta chain comes out of a study of shared clonotypes between healthy human individuals. J lost 5 bases, V lost 2 bases, and 1 base had no gene match. CDR3 length: 14 amino acids. Germline lookup yields CDR1 MNHNS and CDR2 SASEGT. Naive CD8 cells lacked CD45RO and underwent positive selection for CCR7, leaving out terminally differentiated effector memory CD45RA+ cells. TCRdb keeps only in-frame clones here, not all; method: immunoSEQ multiplex PCR. The sample yields about 580,000 clones, 98% seen once. The chain links TRBV6-1 to TRBJ2-1; TRBD2 matches at 9 bases. This receptor was taken from a man between 25 and 39 years old in good health. Specimen: naive CD8+ T cells sorted from blood. The CDR3 reads CASSEIAGDNEQFF. CDR3 coding DNA: TGTGCCAGCAGTGAAATAGCGGGGGACAATGAGCAGTTCTTC.